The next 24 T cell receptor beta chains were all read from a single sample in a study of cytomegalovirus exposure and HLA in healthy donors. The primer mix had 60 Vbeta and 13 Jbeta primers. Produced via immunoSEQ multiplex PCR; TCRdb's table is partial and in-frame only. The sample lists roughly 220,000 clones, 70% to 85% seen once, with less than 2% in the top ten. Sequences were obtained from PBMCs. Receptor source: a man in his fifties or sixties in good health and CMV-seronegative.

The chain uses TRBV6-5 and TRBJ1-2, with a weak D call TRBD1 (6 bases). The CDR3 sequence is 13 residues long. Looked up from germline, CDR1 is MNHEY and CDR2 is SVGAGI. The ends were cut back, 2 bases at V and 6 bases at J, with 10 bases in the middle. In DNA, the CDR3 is TGTGCCAGCAGTTACGGGGCAGGGGATGGCTACACCTTC. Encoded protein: CASSYGAGDGYTF.

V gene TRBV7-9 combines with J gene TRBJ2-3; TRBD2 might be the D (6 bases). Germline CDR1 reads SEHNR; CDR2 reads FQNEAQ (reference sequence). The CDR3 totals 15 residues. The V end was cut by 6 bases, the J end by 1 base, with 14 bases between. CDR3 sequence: CASRGTASGTDTQYF. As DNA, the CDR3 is TGTGCCAGCAGAGGAACGGCTAGCGGCACAGATACGCAGTATTTT.

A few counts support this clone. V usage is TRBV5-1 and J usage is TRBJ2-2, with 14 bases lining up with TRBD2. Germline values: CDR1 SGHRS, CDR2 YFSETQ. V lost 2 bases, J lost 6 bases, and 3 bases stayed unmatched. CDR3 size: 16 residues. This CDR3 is CASSFLGLAGAGELFF. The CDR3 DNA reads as TGCGCCAGCAGCTTCCTGGGACTAGCGGGAGCCGGGGAGCTGTTTTTT.

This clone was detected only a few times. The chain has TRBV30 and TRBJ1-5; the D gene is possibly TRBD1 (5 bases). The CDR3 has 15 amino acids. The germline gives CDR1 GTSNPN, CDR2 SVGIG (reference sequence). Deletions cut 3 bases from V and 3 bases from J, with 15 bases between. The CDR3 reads CAWSGGLLPNQPQHF. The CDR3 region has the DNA TGTGCCTGGAGCGGGGGACTTCTACCCAATCAGCCCCAGCATTTT.

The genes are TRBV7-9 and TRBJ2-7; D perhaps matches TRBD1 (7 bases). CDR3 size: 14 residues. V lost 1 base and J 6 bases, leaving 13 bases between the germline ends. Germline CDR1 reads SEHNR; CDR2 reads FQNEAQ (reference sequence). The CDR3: CASSLDVRGAEQYF. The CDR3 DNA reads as TGTGCCAGCAGCTTAGATGTCAGGGGGGCCGAGCAGTACTTC.

DNA for the CDR3: TGTGCCAGCAGCGTAGGTATCAGCCAAGAGACCCAGTACTTC. It is translated as CASSVGISQETQYF. This chain links TRBV9 with TRBJ2-5; D is uncertain. Germline loops: CDR1 SGDLS, CDR2 YYNGEE. Trimming took 0 bases from V and 1 from J, leaving 7 bases between them. The CDR3 is 14 residues long.

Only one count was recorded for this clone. CDR3 sequence: CASSPSSGGETQYF. The CDR3, as DNA: TGTGCCAGCAGCCCGTCTAGCGGAGGGGAGACCCAGTACTTC. The chain carries TRBV7-9 and TRBJ2-5; 7 nucleotides match TRBD2. CDR1 SEHNR and CDR2 FQNEAQ come from the germline V gene (reference sequence). V dropped 5 bases and J dropped 5; count of bases not matched to a gene: 8. This CDR3 has 14 residues.

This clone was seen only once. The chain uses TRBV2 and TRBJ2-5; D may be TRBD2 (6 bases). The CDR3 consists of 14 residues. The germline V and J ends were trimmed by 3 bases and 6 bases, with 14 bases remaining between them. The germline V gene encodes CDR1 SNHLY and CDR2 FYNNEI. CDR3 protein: CASSDGSGVKTQYF. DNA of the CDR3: TGTGCCAGCAGTGACGGGAGCGGAGTAAAGACCCAGTACTTC.

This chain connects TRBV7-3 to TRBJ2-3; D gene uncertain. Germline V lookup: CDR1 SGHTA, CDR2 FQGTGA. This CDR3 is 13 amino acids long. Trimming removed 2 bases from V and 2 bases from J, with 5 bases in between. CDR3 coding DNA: TGTGCCAGCAGCTTATCCCACACAGATACGCAGTATTTT. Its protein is CASSLSHTDTQYF.

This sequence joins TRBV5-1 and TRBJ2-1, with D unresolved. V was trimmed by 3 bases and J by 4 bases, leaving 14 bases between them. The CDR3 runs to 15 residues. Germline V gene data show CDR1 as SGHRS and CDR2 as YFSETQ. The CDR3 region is CASSSSTVAYNEQFF. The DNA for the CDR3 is TGCGCCAGCAGCTCCTCCACCGTAGCATACAATGAGCAGTTCTTC.

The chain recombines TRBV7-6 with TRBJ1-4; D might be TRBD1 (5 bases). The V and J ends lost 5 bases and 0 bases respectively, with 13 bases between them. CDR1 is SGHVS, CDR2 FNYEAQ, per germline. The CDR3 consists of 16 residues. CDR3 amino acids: CASSQSDRATNEKLFF. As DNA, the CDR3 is TGTGCCAGCAGCCAGAGCGACAGAGCAACTAATGAAAAACTGTTTTTT.

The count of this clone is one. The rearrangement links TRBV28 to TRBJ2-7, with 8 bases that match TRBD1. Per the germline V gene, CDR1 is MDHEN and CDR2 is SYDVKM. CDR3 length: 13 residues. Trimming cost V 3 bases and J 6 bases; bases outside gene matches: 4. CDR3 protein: CASSLDRAGEQYF. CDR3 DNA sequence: TGTGCCAGCAGTTTGGACAGGGCCGGCGAGCAGTACTTC.

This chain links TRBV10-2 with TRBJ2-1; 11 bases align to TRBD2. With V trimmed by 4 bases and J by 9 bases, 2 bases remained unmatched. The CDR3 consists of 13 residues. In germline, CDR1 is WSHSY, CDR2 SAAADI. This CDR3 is CASSGLAGSEQFF. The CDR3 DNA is TGCGCCAGCAGTGGACTAGCGGGAAGTGAGCAGTTCTTC.

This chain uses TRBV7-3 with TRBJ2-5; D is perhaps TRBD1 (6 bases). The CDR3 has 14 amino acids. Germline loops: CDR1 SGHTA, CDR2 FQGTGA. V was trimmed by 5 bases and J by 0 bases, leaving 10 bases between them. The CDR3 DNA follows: TGTGCCAGCAGCCCCGACAGGTACCAAGAGACCCAGTACTTC. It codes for CASSPDRYQETQYF.

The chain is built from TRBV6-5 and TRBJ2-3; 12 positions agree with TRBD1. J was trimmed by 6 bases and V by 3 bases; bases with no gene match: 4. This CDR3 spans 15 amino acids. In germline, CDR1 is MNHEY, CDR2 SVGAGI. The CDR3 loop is CASSYRDRGLDTQYF. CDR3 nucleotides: TGTGCCAGCAGTTATCGGGACAGGGGGCTTGATACGCAGTATTTT.

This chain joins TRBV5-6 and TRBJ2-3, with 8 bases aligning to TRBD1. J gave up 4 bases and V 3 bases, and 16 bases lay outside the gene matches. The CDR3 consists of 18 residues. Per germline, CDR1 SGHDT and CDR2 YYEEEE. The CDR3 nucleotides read TGTGCCAGCAGCTCGAGGACAGGGTTAGTCTGGTCTCCAGATACGCAGTATTTT. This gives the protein CASSSRTGLVWSPDTQYF.

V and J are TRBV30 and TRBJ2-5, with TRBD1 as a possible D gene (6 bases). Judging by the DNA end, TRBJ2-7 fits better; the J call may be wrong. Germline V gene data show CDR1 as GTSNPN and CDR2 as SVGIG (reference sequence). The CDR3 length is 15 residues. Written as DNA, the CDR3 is TGTGCCTGGAGTGGTGGGGGCCTCGGGTGGTACGAGCAGTACTTC. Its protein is CAWSGGGLGWYEQYF.

This chain's CDR3 is CASRRTRGNNEQFF. The CDR3 DNA reads TGTGCCAGCAGGCGGACTAGGGGGAACAATGAGCAGTTCTTC. The chain links TRBV6-1 to TRBJ2-1; tentative D call: TRBD2 (7 bases). V lost 6 bases to trimming and J lost 5 bases, with 14 bases between them. Germline V lookup: CDR1 MNHNS, CDR2 SASEGT. The CDR3 covers 14 residues.

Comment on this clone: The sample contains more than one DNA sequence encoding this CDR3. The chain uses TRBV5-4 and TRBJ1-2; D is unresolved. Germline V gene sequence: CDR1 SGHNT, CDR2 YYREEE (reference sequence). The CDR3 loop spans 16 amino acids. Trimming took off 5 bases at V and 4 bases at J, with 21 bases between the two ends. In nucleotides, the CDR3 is TGTGCCAGCAGTCCAGCGATAGAAGGCCGGGGCTATGGCTACACCTTC. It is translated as CASSPAIEGRGYGYTF. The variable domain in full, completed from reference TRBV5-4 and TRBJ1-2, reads ETGVTQSPTHLIKTRGQQVTLRCSSQSGHNTVSWYQQALGQGPQFIFQYYREEENGRGNFPPRFSGLQFPNYSSELNVNALELDDSALYLCASSPAIEGRGYGYTFGSGTRLTVV.

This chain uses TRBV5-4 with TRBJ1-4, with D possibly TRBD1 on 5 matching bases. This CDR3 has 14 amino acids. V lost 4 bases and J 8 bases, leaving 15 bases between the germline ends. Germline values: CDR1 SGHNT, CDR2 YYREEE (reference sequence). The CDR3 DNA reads TGTGCCAGCAGCAACCCCAACGGGGGAGAAAAACTGTTTTTT. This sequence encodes CASSNPNGGEKLFF.

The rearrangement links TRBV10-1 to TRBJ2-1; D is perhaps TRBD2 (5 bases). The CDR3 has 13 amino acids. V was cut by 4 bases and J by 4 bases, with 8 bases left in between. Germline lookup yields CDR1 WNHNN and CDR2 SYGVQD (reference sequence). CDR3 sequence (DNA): TGCGCCAGCAGTGCGACTATTTACAATGAGCAGTTCTTC. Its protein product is CASSATIYNEQFF.

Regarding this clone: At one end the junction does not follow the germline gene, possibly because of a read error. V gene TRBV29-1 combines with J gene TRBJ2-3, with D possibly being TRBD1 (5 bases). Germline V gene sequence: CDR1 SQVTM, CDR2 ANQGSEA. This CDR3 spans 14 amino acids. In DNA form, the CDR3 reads TGCAGCGTTGAGCCAGGGCGGTCGGGCGATACGCAATATTTT. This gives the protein CSVEPGRSGDTQYF.

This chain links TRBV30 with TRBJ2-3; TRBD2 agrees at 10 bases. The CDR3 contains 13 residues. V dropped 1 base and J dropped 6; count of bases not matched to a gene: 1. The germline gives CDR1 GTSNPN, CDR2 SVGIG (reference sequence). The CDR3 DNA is TGTGCCTGGAGTGCTAGCGGGAGCGATACGCAGTATTTT. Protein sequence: CAWSASGSDTQYF. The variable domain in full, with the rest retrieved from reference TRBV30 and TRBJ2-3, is SQTIHQWPATLVQPVGSPLSLECTVEGTSNPNLYWYRQAAGRGLQLLFYSVGIGQISSEVPQNLSASRPQDRQFILSSKKLLLSDSGFYLCAWSASGSDTQYFGPGTRLTVL.

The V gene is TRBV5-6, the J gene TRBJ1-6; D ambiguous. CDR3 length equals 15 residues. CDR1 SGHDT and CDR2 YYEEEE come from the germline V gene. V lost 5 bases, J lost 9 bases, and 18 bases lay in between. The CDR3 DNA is TGTGCCAGCAGTTTTGCGGGTCTCCTATTTTCACCCCTCCACTTT. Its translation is CASSFAGLLFSPLHF.